This entry is about one T cell receptor beta chain. The CDR3 is 14 residues long. Germline V gives CDR1 SNHLY, CDR2 FYNNEI. Germline trimming cut 2 bases from V and 9 bases from J; bases unmatched to any gene: 2. Use of 60 Vbeta and 13 Jbeta primers characterized the PCR. Assay: immunoSEQ multiplex PCR; the TCRdb copy retains only in-frame clones and omits some. The repertoire includes 150,000 to 200,000 clones, approximately 86% of them detected once, and roughly 0.98% sits in the top ten. These data are taken from a study of cytomegalovirus exposure and HLA in healthy donors. Sequencing input: PBMCs. This sequence was found in a boy younger than 10 in good health and CMV-seronegative. The chain links TRBV2 to TRBJ1-6; 9 positions match TRBD1. CDR3 protein: CASSEWGQGSPLHF. CDR3 DNA: TGTGCCAGCAGTGAATGGGGACAGGGTTCACCCCTCCACTTT.